Listed here are 29 T cell receptor beta chains from one sample, sequenced in a study of T cell changes during pregnancy in multiple sclerosis. Clones were sequenced by immunoSEQ multiplex PCR, and TCRdb holds only the in-frame ones, with some missing. This repertoire shows under 30,000 clones, more than 90% found once; its top ten account for more than 7.5%. The source material was CD8+ T cells from peripheral blood mononuclear cells, sampled in the third trimester of pregnancy. The origin of the receptors is a female donor in good health, enrolled as a control in a pregnancy study.

This sequence joins TRBV19 and TRBJ2-7, with D possibly matching TRBD2 (5 bases). The germline CDR1 and CDR2 sequences are LNHDA and SQIVND (reference sequence). V lost 6 bases and J lost 6, with 12 bases in between. CDR3 length equals 12 residues. The chain's CDR3 is CASSLGLGEQYF. The CDR3 DNA reads as TGTGCCAGTAGCCTTGGACTGGGCGAGCAGTACTTC.

The V call is TRBV6-4, the J call TRBJ2-1, with 8 bases aligning to TRBD2. Germline V gene sequence: CDR1 MRHNA, CDR2 SNTAGT. This CDR3 comprises 16 residues. Trimming cost V 11 bases and J 8 bases; bases outside gene matches: 20. CDR3 sequence: CAPTTIPGLAGDEQFF. CDR3 DNA: TGTGCCCCTACCACCATCCCAGGACTAGCAGGCGATGAGCAGTTCTTC.

The rearrangement joins TRBV6-5 to TRBJ2-1; D is ambiguous. Trimming stripped 3 bases from V and 3 bases from J, with 6 bases between. CDR1 and CDR2 from the germline V gene are MNHEY and SVGAGI. This CDR3 has 13 amino acids. CDR3: CASSYAVYNEQFF. CDR3 DNA: TGTGCCAGCAGTTATGCAGTCTACAATGAGCAGTTCTTC.

The chain uses TRBV4-1 and TRBJ1-1; D gene uncertain. V was trimmed by 5 bases and J by 0 bases, leaving 4 bases between them. This CDR3 region has 12 residues. CDR1 and CDR2 (germline): MGHRA, YSYEKL. The DNA for the CDR3 is TGCGCCAGCAGCTACATGAACACTGAAGCTTTCTTT. Amino acid sequence: CASSYMNTEAFF.

This chain's CDR3 is CAWSSTGDEQYF. For the CDR3, the DNA is TGTGCCTGGTCATCAACAGGGGACGAGCAGTACTTC. This chain connects TRBV30 to TRBJ2-7, with TRBD1 matching over 7 bases. V gave up 5 bases and J gave up 5 bases; unmatched junction bases: 6. The CDR3 is 12 amino acids. Per the germline V gene, CDR1 is GTSNPN and CDR2 is SVGIG (reference sequence).

This chain connects TRBV27 to TRBJ2-2; no reliable D call. The germline V gene has CDR1 MNHEY and CDR2 SMNVEV (reference sequence). V was cut by 5 bases and J by 2 bases, with 15 bases left in between. The CDR3 spans 16 residues. The CDR3 protein is CASSPQSHGNTGELFF. CDR3 DNA sequence: TGTGCCAGCAGTCCCCAATCCCACGGTAACACCGGGGAGCTGTTTTTT.

The chain is built from TRBV6-1 and TRBJ2-7, with D possibly TRBD1 on 6 matching bases. Germline V gene sequence: CDR1 MNHNS, CDR2 SASEGT. V was pared by 8 bases and J by 9 bases, with 20 bases between. CDR3 length: 13 residues. The CDR3 protein is CASLSGEASWQYF. CDR3 nucleotide sequence: TGTGCCAGCTTATCAGGGGAAGCATCGTGGCAGTACTTC.

This clone was seen a single time. V and J are TRBV29-1 and TRBJ2-1; TRBD2 matches 11 bases. Germline lookup yields CDR1 SQVTM and CDR2 ANQGSEA. V was pared by 0 bases and J by 2 bases, with 3 bases of the junction left unmatched. This CDR3 comprises 16 residues. In nucleotides, the CDR3 is TGCAGCGTTGAAGATCCGACTAGCGGGACCTACAATGAGCAGTTCTTC. Amino acids: CSVEDPTSGTYNEQFF.

The chain carries TRBV5-6 and TRBJ2-7, with 10 positions matching TRBD1. This CDR3 comprises 14 residues. With 6 bases clipped from V and 3 bases from J, the junction kept 6 bases outside the gene matches. Germline assignment: CDR1 SGHDT and CDR2 YYEEEE. CDR3 loop: CASNLGDRGYEQYF. DNA of the CDR3: TGTGCCAGCAACTTAGGGGACAGGGGCTACGAGCAGTACTTC. Based on the CDR3 plus reference TRBV5-6 and TRBJ2-7, the full variable domain is DAGVTQSPTHLIKTRGQQVTLRCSPKSGHDTVSWYQQALGQGPQFIFQYYEEEERQRGNFPDRFSGHQFPNYSSELNVNALLLGDSALYLCASNLGDRGYEQYFGPGTRLTVT.

This clone has only one observation. The chain carries TRBV6-4 and TRBJ2-2; tentatively, D is TRBD1 (6 bases). The germline V gene has CDR1 MRHNA and CDR2 SNTAGT. V was pared by 6 bases and J by 2 bases, with 13 bases between. The CDR3 contains 15 residues. CDR3 in amino acids: CASSAGTYNTGELFF. The DNA of the CDR3 is TGTGCCAGCAGCGCCGGGACATACAACACCGGGGAGCTGTTTTTT.

V usage is TRBV4-1 and J usage is TRBJ1-4; D is uncertain. This CDR3 contains 14 residues. Germline V gene lookup returns CDR1 MGHRA and CDR2 YSYEKL. V lost 0 bases to trimming and J lost 8 bases, with 10 bases between them. The CDR3 reads CASSQDLVKEKLFF. CDR3 DNA: TGCGCCAGCAGCCAAGATCTAGTGAAGGAAAAACTGTTTTTT.

This clone was recorded a few times. This chain joins TRBV13 and TRBJ2-3; 7 nucleotides line up with TRBD2. Losses at the gene ends were 6 bases for V and 1 base for J; bases not matched to a gene: 10. This CDR3 comprises 16 residues. CDR1 and CDR2 from the germline V gene are PRHDT and FYEKMQ (reference sequence). The CDR3 region has the DNA TGTGCCAGCAGTGGGAGGGCCTTCGGGGGCACAGATACGCAGTATTTT. Translated, it gives CASSGRAFGGTDTQYF.

The chain is built from TRBV11-2 and TRBJ2-7; TRBD1 agrees at 9 bases. The CDR3 loop spans 14 amino acids. With 3 bases clipped from V and 2 bases from J, the junction kept 2 bases outside the gene matches. CDR1 is SGHAT, CDR2 FQNNGV, per germline. CDR3 sequence (DNA): TGTGCCAGCAGCTTTGGACAGGGGACCTACGAGCAGTACTTC. It specifies CASSFGQGTYEQYF.

This clone was seen just once. The chain uses TRBV25-1 and TRBJ2-5; the match to TRBD2 covers 8 bases. The CDR3 runs 14 residues. The trim removed 7 bases at V and 4 bases at J, leaving 8 bases unmatched. Germline V gives CDR1 MGHDK, CDR2 SYGVNS. The CDR3 region has the DNA TGTGCCAGCAAGACAGCGGGAGAGGGAGAGACCCAGTACTTC. This gives the protein CASKTAGEGETQYF.

This clone was seen a single time. The V call is TRBV11-2, the J call TRBJ2-7; TRBD1 aligns across 10 bases. In germline, CDR1 is SGHAT, CDR2 FQNNGV. J gave up 3 bases and V 3 bases, and 5 bases lay outside the gene matches. The length of the CDR3 is 15 residues. CDR3 residues: CASSFGTGEIYEQYF. CDR3 nucleotide sequence: TGTGCCAGCAGCTTTGGGACAGGGGAGATCTACGAGCAGTACTTC.

V and J are TRBV7-9 and TRBJ2-7; D ambiguous. The V gene's germline CDR1 is SEHNR and CDR2 FQNEAQ (reference sequence). V lost 5 bases, J lost 5 bases, and 13 bases lay in between. The CDR3 consists of 13 residues. CDR3 DNA sequence: TGTGCCAGCAGCCTAGGCCCATCGGACGAGCAGTACTTC. Encoded protein: CASSLGPSDEQYF.

This rearrangement joins TRBV30 to TRBJ1-3; D not certain. The V end was cut by 4 bases, the J end by 0 bases, with 10 bases between. This CDR3 has 14 residues. Germline V CDR1 and CDR2: GTSNPN, SVGIG (reference sequence). The CDR3 loop reads CAWTPEPSGNTIYF. The CDR3 DNA reads TGTGCCTGGACTCCCGAGCCCTCTGGAAACACCATATATTTT.

This clone is termed medium-sized (0.01 to 0.1%). The chain carries TRBV6-4 and TRBJ2-7, with a tentative D call TRBD2 (6 bases). CDR3 length equals 13 residues. Deletions cut 2 bases from V and 7 bases from J, with 12 bases between. Germline V gene data show CDR1 as MRHNA and CDR2 as SNTAGT. The CDR3 sequence is CASSDSEGGEQYF. As DNA, the CDR3 is TGTGCCAGCAGTGACAGTGAGGGAGGAGAGCAGTACTTC.

CDR3 sequence (DNA): TGCGCCAGCAGCTTTAGACAGGGTGGCTACGAGCAGTACTTC. As protein: CASSFRQGGYEQYF. V usage is TRBV5-1 and J usage is TRBJ2-7; 7 bases are a match to TRBD1. Losses at the gene ends were 2 bases for V and 3 bases for J; bases not matched to a gene: 5. The V gene's germline CDR1 is SGHRS and CDR2 YFSETQ. The CDR3 runs 14 residues.

The chain has TRBV5-1 and TRBJ2-1; weak D call: TRBD2 (5 bases). V lost 4 bases and J lost 6, with 14 bases in between. Germline V CDR1 and CDR2: SGHRS, YFSETQ. The CDR3 extends over 14 amino acids. The CDR3 DNA follows: TGCGCCAGCAGCCCTGGACTGAACTCCAATGAGCAGTTCTTC. The encoded protein is CASSPGLNSNEQFF.

The chain joins TRBV13 to TRBJ2-7; tentative D call: TRBD2 (6 bases). V was cut by 5 bases and J by 0 bases, with 14 bases left in between. Per the germline V gene, CDR1 is PRHDT and CDR2 is FYEKMQ (reference sequence). This CDR3 has 15 residues. DNA of the CDR3: TGTGCCAGCAGCCACCGGACCGGGAGCTCCTACGAGCAGTACTTC. Protein: CASSHRTGSSYEQYF.

This clone was seen more than once but under ten times. The V and J genes are TRBV6-4 and TRBJ2-2; D may be TRBD2 (5 bases). Deletions cut 5 bases from V and 4 bases from J, with 11 bases between. The CDR3 runs 14 residues. CDR1 is MRHNA and CDR2 is SNTAGT in the germline V gene. CDR3 nucleotide sequence: TGTGCCAGCAGTACCGGGGATGGCACCGGGGAGCTGTTTTTT. Translating gives CASSTGDGTGELFF.

The J gene is TRBJ1-1, the V gene TRBV7-9; 9 bases align to TRBD1. The CDR3 contains 16 residues. CDR1 is SEHNR, CDR2 FQNEAQ, per germline (reference sequence). J was trimmed by 6 bases and V by 5 bases; bases with no gene match: 13. CDR3 bases: TGTGCCAGCAGCCCGCCCTTACAGGGGGCGGGTGCTGAAGCTTTCTTT. It codes for CASSPPLQGAGAEAFF.

This rearrangement joins TRBV4-2 to TRBJ1-1, with 7 bases fitting TRBD1. This CDR3 has 15 residues. Losses at the gene ends were 0 bases for V and 0 bases for J; bases not matched to a gene: 1. Germline loops: CDR1 LGHNA, CDR2 YNFKEQ. CDR3 sequence (DNA): TGTGCCAGCAGCCAAGAAACAGGGGTGAACACTGAAGCTTTCTTT. Encoded protein: CASSQETGVNTEAFF.

The rearrangement joins TRBV5-6 to TRBJ2-7; TRBD1 aligns across 9 bases. CDR3 length: 15 amino acids. V was clipped by 4 bases and J by 3 bases; unmatched bases: 8. Germline lookup yields CDR1 SGHDT and CDR2 YYEEEE. The CDR3 bases are TGTGCCAGCAGCGATGACGGGACAGGGTACTACGAGCAGTACTTC. This gives the protein CASSDDGTGYYEQYF.

This sequence joins TRBV27 and TRBJ1-1; tentative D call: TRBD1 (5 bases). Trimming cost V 2 bases and J 2 bases, with 12 bases left between them. Germline CDR1 reads MNHEY; CDR2 reads SMNVEV (reference sequence). The CDR3 length is 15 residues. The CDR3 sequence: CASSLRGAGNTEAFF. The CDR3 DNA follows: TGTGCCAGCAGTTTAAGGGGCGCCGGCAACACTGAAGCTTTCTTT.

This chain links TRBV4-2 with TRBJ2-3, with 16 bases matching TRBD2. Trimming cost V 0 bases and J 4 bases; bases outside gene matches: 7. The CDR3 consists of 19 residues. In germline, CDR1 is LGHNA, CDR2 YNFKEQ. CDR3 region: CASSQEGLAGGPGSDTQYF. DNA of the CDR3: TGTGCCAGCAGCCAAGAGGGACTAGCGGGGGGGCCGGGGTCAGATACGCAGTATTTT.

The chain links TRBV5-4 to TRBJ1-2; D unresolved. The CDR3 runs to 11 residues. The V and J ends lost 0 bases and 8 bases respectively, with 5 bases between them. In germline, CDR1 is SGHNT, CDR2 YYREEE (reference sequence). The CDR3 DNA sequence: TGTGCCAGCAGCTTGGAGCGGGGCTACACCTTC. Its translation: CASSLERGYTF.

V usage is TRBV6-1 and J usage is TRBJ1-6; 9 bases fit TRBD1. V lost 10 bases, J lost 10 bases, and 14 bases stayed unmatched. Looked up from germline, CDR1 is MNHNS and CDR2 is SASEGT. The CDR3 spans 15 residues. The CDR3 nucleotides read TGTGCCACCGAGCAAAGTGGACAGGGGCACTCACCCCTCCACTTT. Translation: CATEQSGQGHSPLHF.